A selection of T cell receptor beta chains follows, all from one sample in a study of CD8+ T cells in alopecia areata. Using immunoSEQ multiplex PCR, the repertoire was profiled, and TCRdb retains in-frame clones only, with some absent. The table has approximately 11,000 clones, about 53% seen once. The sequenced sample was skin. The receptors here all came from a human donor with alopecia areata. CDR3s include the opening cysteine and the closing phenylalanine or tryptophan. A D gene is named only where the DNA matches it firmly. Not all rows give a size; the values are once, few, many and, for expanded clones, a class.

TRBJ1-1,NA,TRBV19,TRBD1,TGTGCCAGTAGCTATACAGGGGAGGCCTTTATTAACACTGAAGCTTTCTTT,CASSYTGEAFINTEAFF
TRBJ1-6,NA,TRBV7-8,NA,TGTGCCAGCAGCTTACGCACCTGGCGGTTACTCCACTTT,CASSLRTWRLLHF
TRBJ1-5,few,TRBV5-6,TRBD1,TGTGCCAGCAGCTACTGGCGGACAGGGGCCGATTATAGCAATCAGCCCCAGCATTTT,CASSYWRTGADYSNQPQHF
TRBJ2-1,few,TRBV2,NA,TGTGCCAGCAGTTCCCCCATACGGGGCAATGAGCAGTTCTTC,CASSSPIRGNEQFF
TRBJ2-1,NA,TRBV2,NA,TGTGCCAGCAGTCGAACGCGGGCGGATGAGCAGTTCTTC,CASSRTRADEQFF
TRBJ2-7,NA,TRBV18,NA,TGTGCCAGCGCGGATTGGGGCATTTACGAGCAGTACTTC,CASADWGIYEQYF
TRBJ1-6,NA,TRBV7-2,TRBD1,TGTGCCAGCAGCTCTCGGACAGGGGGCTCTTCACCCCTCCACTTT,CASSSRTGGSSPLHF
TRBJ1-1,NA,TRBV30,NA,TGTGCCTGGAGACGGAAGTGGGAGGACACTGAAGCTTTCTTT,CAWRRKWEDTEAFF
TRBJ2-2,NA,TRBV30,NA,TGTGCCTGGAGCGCCGTCGGTGTTGTTTGGCTACCGAACACCGGGGAGCTGTTTTTT,CAWSAVGVVWLPNTGELFF
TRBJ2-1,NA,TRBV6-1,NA,TGTGCCAGCAGTCGGACAGCCTACAATGAGCAGTTCTTC,CASSRTAYNEQFF
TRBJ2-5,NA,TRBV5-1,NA,TGCGCCAGCAGCTTGGGTTACGGTCAAGAGACCCAGTACTTC,CASSLGYGQETQYF
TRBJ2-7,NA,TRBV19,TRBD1,TGTGCCAGTAGTACCGGGACAGGGGTTTCAAGGGAGCAGTACTTC,CASSTGTGVSREQYF
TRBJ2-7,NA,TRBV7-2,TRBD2,TGTGCCAGCAGCTTAGTGGCTAGCGGCTACGAGCAGTACTTC,CASSLVASGYEQYF
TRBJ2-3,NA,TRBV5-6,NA,TGTGCCAGCAGCTCTAGGTGGATTGGCACAGATACGCAGTATTTT,CASSSRWIGTDTQYF
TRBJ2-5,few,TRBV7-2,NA,TGTGCCAGCAGCTTATCTCCACAAGAGACCCAGTACTTC,CASSLSPQETQYF
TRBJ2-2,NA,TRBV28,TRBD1,TGTGCCAGCAGTCCTACGGACAGGGGGGGGACCGGGGAGCTGTTTTTT,CASSPTDRGGTGELFF
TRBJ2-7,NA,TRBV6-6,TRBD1,TGTGCCAGCAGGGGACAGGGTACCTACGAGCAGTACTTC,CASRGQGTYEQYF
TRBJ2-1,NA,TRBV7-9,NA,TGTGCCAGCAGCTTAGGGACTATCGAATACAATGAGCAGTTCTTC,CASSLGTIEYNEQFF
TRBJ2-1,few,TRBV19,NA,TGTGCCAGTAGTATTCGGAGCAATGAGCAGTTCTTC,CASSIRSNEQFF
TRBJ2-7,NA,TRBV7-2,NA,TGTGCCAGCAGCTTGACTAGAATCTACGAGCAGTACTTC,CASSLTRIYEQYF
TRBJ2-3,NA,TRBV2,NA,TGTGCCAGCAGGGGCGGTAGCACAGATACGCAGTATTTT,CASRGGSTDTQYF
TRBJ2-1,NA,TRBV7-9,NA,TGTGCCAGCAGCTTCGGGCTAGGTTACAATGAGCAGTTCTTC,CASSFGLGYNEQFF
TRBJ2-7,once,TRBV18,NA,TGTGCCAGCTCACCCTCGGGAGTGTTCGACGAGCAGTACTTC,CASSPSGVFDEQYF
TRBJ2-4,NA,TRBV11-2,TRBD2,TGTGCCAGCAGCTTTAGGACTAGGAACATTCAGTACTTC,CASSFRTRNIQYF
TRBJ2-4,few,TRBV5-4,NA,TGTGCCAGCAGCTTCGGCGGAACCAAAAACATTCAGTACTTC,CASSFGGTKNIQYF
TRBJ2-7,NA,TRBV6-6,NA,TGTGCCAGCACCTGGGGGGGGGCCGAGCAGTACTTC,CASTWGGAEQYF